This T cell receptor (beta chain) was sequenced for a study of shared clonotypes between healthy human individuals. Sorted-subset replicate PCR reactions contained around 220 ng DNA, corresponding to some 30,000 T cell genomes. Here immunoSEQ multiplex PCR was the method, and the copy in TCRdb shows in-frame clones only, minus some. Of around 2.1 million clones listed, roughly 91% are singletons. Naive CD8 cells comprised CD45RO-negative, CCR7-positively selected cells, excluding terminally differentiated effector memory CD45RA+ cells. The CDR3 extends over 14 amino acids. Germline values: CDR1 MNHEY, CDR2 SMNVEV (reference sequence). V lost 8 bases and J lost 4, with 15 bases in between. As for this clone: Its matching antigen is unknown.

Findings and limits, study-wide: Larger estimated richness was generally recorded for naive subsets relative to memory subsets. Only blood samples were collected, and tissue repertoires likely differ.

This receptor was obtained from a young man in good health. Some clones in this sample may be carry-over from other donors' samples. The sequencing sample was made of naive CD8+ T cells from PBMCs. The chain uses TRBV27 and TRBJ1-5; possible D gene TRBD1, 6 bases. The CDR3 nucleotides are TGTGCCAGCGGACGCTCTACAGGGAATCAGCCCCAGCATTTT. Amino acids: CASGRSTGNQPQHF.